The 8 T cell receptor beta chains below all came from one sample that was sequenced in a study of response to subunit inactivated influenza vaccine. MiXCR, run by TCRdb on the RT-PCR reads, gives a single entry per CDR3 protein. The sample contains about 540,000 distinct CDR3 sequences, around a quarter of which appear only once. These data were also reused for a study on T cells expressing NK-cell markers. From that paper: TCR beta libraries carry UMIs added by 5'RACE template switching.

The sequences come from CD4+ T cells sorted from PBMCs, collected roughly 12 days after vaccination. All receptors come from a man aged 50 to 60 who received an inactivated influenza vaccine.

In its sample, this clonotype was seen a few times. J is TRBJ2-7 and V is TRBV2; 9 nucleotides agree with TRBD2. Germline V gives CDR1 SNHLY, CDR2 FYNNEI. V lost 8 bases to trimming and J lost 6 bases; unmatched junction nucleotides: 11. The CDR3 length is 14 residues. The CDR3 spells CASGRLSGGGEQYF. CDR3 nucleotides: TGTGCCAGCGGACGGCTTAGCGGGGGCGGCGAGCAGTACTTC.

The chain uses TRBV5-6 and TRBJ2-7; TRBD1 is a possible D gene (6 bases). The V end was cut by 4 bases, the J end by 2 bases, with 13 bases between. Germline V gene lookup returns CDR1 SGHDT and CDR2 YYEEEE. The CDR3 is made up of 14 amino acids. The chain's CDR3 is CASSLWDNTYEQYF. The CDR3 DNA reads as TGTGCCAGCAGCCTCTGGGACAACACCTACGAGCAGTACTTC. The complete variable domain, with remaining parts taken from reference TRBV5-6 and TRBJ2-7, reads DAGVTQSPTHLIKTRGQQVTLRCSPKSGHDTVSWYQQALGQGPQFIFQYYEEEERQRGNFPDRFSGHQFPNYSSELNVNALLLGDSALYLCASSLWDNTYEQYFGPGTRLTVT.

The V and J genes are TRBV29-1 and TRBJ1-4; no reliable D call. The CDR3 runs to 12 residues. The germline V and J ends were trimmed by 5 bases and 5 bases, with 9 bases remaining between them. Germline V gives CDR1 SQVTM, CDR2 ANQGSEA. This chain's CDR3 is CSVSKGNEKLFF. The CDR3 bases are TGCAGCGTTTCGAAAGGAAATGAAAAACTGTTTTTT.

This clonotype was observed a few times. The genes are TRBV15 and TRBJ2-1; D not certain. The CDR3 contains 15 residues. The ends were cut back, 0 bases at V and 3 bases at J, with 9 bases in the middle. Germline V gene lookup returns CDR1 LNHNV and CDR2 YYDKDF (reference sequence). The CDR3 nucleotides read TGTGCCACCAGCAGAGATAGGGCCCTCTACAATGAGCAGTTCTTC. Protein product: CATSRDRALYNEQFF.

This clonotype was seen only a few times. The chain links TRBV5-6 to TRBJ2-2, with no clear D. Trimming took 2 bases from V and 7 from J, leaving 9 bases between them. CDR3 length: 13 residues. Germline-derived CDR1 and CDR2 are SGHDT and YYEEEE. The CDR3 DNA is TGTGCCAGCAGCTTAGACATATTCGGGGAGCTGTTTTTT. Its translation is CASSLDIFGELFF. Drawing the rest from reference TRBV5-6 and TRBJ2-2, the complete variable domain is DAGVTQSPTHLIKTRGQQVTLRCSPKSGHDTVSWYQQALGQGPQFIFQYYEEEERQRGNFPDRFSGHQFPNYSSELNVNALLLGDSALYLCASSLDIFGELFFGEGSRLTVL.

The table lists this clonotype with a few counts. The CDR3: CATSRDQGYSTGELFF. The CDR3 nucleotides are TGTGCCACCAGCAGAGATCAAGGCTACTCTACCGGGGAGCTGTTTTTT. The chain is built from TRBV15 and TRBJ2-2; unclear D gene. Germline CDR1 reads LNHNV; CDR2 reads YYDKDF (reference sequence). The CDR3 consists of 16 residues. Trimming cost V 0 bases and J 5 bases, with 13 bases left between them.

This clonotype was counted only a few times. V gene TRBV6-2 or TRBV6-3 combines with J gene TRBJ1-1, with D maybe TRBD1 (6 bases). V lost 5 bases to trimming and J lost 10 bases, with 17 bases between them. From germline, CDR1 is MNHEY and CDR2 SVGEGT. The CDR3 length is 13 residues. This CDR3 reads CASSPTRTAGAFF. In nucleotides, the CDR3 is TGTGCCAGCAGTCCCACTCGGACAGCAGGAGCTTTCTTT.

The gene calls are TRBV20-1 and TRBJ2-1, with 12 bases fitting TRBD2. CDR3 length equals 15 residues. Per germline, CDR1 DFQATT and CDR2 SNEGSKA (reference sequence). The V gene end was trimmed by 2 bases and the J gene end by 9 bases; junction bases not matched to a gene: 8. For the CDR3, the DNA is TGCAGTGCTAGAAGGGCTAGCGGGAGGGGTTCTGAGCAGTTCTTC. It translates to CSARRASGRGSEQFF.